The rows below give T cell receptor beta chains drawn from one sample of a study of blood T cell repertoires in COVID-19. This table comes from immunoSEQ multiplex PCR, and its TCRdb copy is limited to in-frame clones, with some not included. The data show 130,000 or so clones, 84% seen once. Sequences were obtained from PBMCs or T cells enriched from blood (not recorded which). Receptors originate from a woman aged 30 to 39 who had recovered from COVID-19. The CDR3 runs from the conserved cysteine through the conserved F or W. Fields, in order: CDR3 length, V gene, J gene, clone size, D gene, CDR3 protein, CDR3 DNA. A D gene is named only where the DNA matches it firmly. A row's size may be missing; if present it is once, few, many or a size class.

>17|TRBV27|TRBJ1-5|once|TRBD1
CASSLWTGTGSNQPQHF
TGTGCCAGCAGTTTATGGACAGGGACGGGAAGCAATCAGCCCCAGCATTTT
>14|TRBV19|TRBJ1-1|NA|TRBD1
CASSRKGANTEAFF
TGTGCCAGTAGTAGGAAGGGGGCAAACACTGAAGCTTTCTTT
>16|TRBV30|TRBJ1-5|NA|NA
CAWSEGDYYSNQPQHF
TGTGCCTGGAGTGAAGGGGATTACTATAGCAATCAGCCCCAGCATTTT
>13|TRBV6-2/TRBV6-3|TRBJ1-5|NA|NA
CASSPGGNQPQHF
TGTGCCAGCAGTCCCGGGGGCAATCAGCCCCAGCATTTT
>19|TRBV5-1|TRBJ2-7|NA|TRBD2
CASSPTLGTSGRSSYEQYF
TGCGCCAGCAGCCCCACTTTAGGGACTAGCGGCAGGAGCTCCTACGAGCAGTACTTC
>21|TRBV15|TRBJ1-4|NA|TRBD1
CATSRLPRRYERTGTNEKLFF
TGTGCCACCAGCAGACTCCCGCGGAGGTATGAAAGGACAGGAACTAATGAAAAACTGTTTTTT
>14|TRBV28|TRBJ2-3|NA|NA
CASSLAGSTDTQYF
TGTGCCAGCAGTTTAGCGGGTAGCACAGATACGCAGTATTTT
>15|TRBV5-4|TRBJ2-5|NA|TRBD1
CASSLGRGLGETQYF
TGTGCCAGCAGCTTGGGTAGGGGGCTTGGCGAGACCCAGTACTTC
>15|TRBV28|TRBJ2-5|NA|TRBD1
CASSLGTGRRETQYF
TGTGCCAGCAGTTTAGGGACAGGGAGACGAGAGACCCAGTACTTC
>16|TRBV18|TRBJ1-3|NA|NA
CASSSTGTGSGNTIYF
TGTGCCAGCTCATCTACAGGGACGGGCTCTGGAAACACCATATATTTT
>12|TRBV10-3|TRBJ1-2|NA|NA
CAISAAAGGYTF
TGTGCCATCAGTGCCGCTGCCGGTGGCTACACCTTC
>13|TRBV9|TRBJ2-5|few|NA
CASSVALRETQYF
TGTGCCAGCAGCGTAGCTCTCCGGGAGACCCAGTACTTC
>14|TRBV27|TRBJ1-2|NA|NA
CASSPKTGLYGYTF
TGTGCCAGCAGTCCCAAGACAGGCTTATATGGCTACACCTTC
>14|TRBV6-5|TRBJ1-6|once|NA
CASRKSSYNSPLHF
TGTGCCAGCAGAAAGAGCTCCTATAATTCACCCCTCCACTTT
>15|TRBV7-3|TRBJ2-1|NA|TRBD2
CASSSLAGGHNEQFF
TGTGCCAGCAGCTCCCTAGCGGGAGGGCACAATGAACAGTTCTTC
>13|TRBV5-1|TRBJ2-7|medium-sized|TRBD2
CASSFGLAYEQYF
TGCGCCAGCAGCTTCGGACTAGCCTACGAGCAGTACTTC
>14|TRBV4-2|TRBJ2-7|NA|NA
CASSQGLIRYEQYF
TGTGCCAGCAGCCAAGGGCTTATCCGCTACGAGCAGTACTTC
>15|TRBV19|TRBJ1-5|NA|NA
CASSIDRGSGQPQHF
TGTGCCAGTAGTATAGATCGGGGGTCTGGGCAGCCCCAGCATTTT
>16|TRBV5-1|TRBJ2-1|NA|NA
CASSILGTFNYNEQFF
TGCGCCAGCAGCATACTCGGGACATTTAACTACAATGAGCAGTTCTTC
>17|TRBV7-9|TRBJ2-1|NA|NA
CASSFSGGPQGPAAQFF
TGTGCCAGCAGCTTCTCGGGGGGGCCACAGGGGCCCGCGGCGCAGTTCTTC
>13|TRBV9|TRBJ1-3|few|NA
CASSVDWGHTIYF
TGTGCCAGCAGCGTAGACTGGGGCCACACCATATATTTT
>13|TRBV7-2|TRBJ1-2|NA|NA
CASSTDRIYGYTF
TGTGCCAGCAGCACCGACAGAATCTATGGCTACACCTTC
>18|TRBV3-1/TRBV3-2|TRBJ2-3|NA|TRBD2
CASSQESPTSGTTDTQYF
TGTGCCAGCAGCCAAGAAAGCCCGACTAGCGGGACTACAGATACGCAGTATTTT
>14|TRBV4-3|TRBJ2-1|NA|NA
CASSRLLASDEQFF
TGCGCCAGCAGCCGCCTACTAGCCTCGGATGAGCAGTTCTTC
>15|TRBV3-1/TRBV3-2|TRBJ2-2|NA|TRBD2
CASSHLAGGSGELFF
TGTGCCAGCAGCCACCTAGCGGGAGGCTCCGGGGAGCTGTTTTTT
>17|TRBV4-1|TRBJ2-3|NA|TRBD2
CASSQDLTSGSTDTQYF
TGCGCCAGCAGCCAAGATTTGACTAGCGGGAGCACAGATACGCAGTATTTT